A selection of T cell receptor beta chains follows, all from one sample in a study of metastatic and nonmetastatic thyroid tumors. TCRdb re-processed the PCR reads through MiXCR. The table has about 27,000 clones, 15% seen once. The sequencing sample was made of blood. The receptor set was obtained from a male donor with papillary thyroid cancer or a benign thyroid nodule (not recorded which). Some clones in this sample may be carry-over from other donors' samples. The CDR3 runs from the conserved cysteine through the conserved F or W. D genes are given only for firm matches. Part of the rows lack a size; the others show once, few, many or a class for expanded clones.

TRBJ2-3 TRBD2 . TRBV30 TGTGCCTGGAGTGTAGGGGCGGGGGGTAGCACAGATACGCAGTATTTT CAWSVGAGGSTDTQYF
TRBJ2-5 . many TRBV6-1 TGTGCCAGCAGTGAAAGGACAGTAATAATTCAAGAGACCCAGTACTTC CASSERTVIIQETQYF
TRBJ2-2 TRBD2 many TRBV30 TGTGCCTCAACTCCGGGACTAGCGGGGGCTACGAACACCGGGGAGCTGTTTTTT CASTPGLAGATNTGELFF
TRBJ2-7 TRBD2 many TRBV30 TGTGCCTGGAGTGTAGGGCTAGCGGGGGGCTCCTACGAGCAGTACTTC CAWSVGLAGGSYEQYF
TRBJ2-1 TRBD2 many TRBV3-1 TGTGCCAGCAGCCCTCGGACTAGCGGGATCCCTGAGCAGTTCTTC CASSPRTSGIPEQFF
TRBJ2-3 . few TRBV2 TGTGCCAGCAGCCGAATGGGGGCGGCAGATACGCAGTATTTT CASSRMGAADTQYF
TRBJ2-4 . many TRBV12-3/TRBV12-4 TGTGCCAGCACCCTGACAGAGGGCAAAAACATTCAGTACTTC CASTLTEGKNIQYF
TRBJ2-7 . many TRBV28 TGTGCCAGCAGTTCGCGAGGGGGGATACGCTCCTACGAGCAGTACTTC CASSSRGGIRSYEQYF
TRBJ1-2 TRBD1 medium-sized TRBV5-1 TGCGCCAGCAGCCCAACCCCCGGGACAGTCAACTATGGCTACACCTTC CASSPTPGTVNYGYTF
TRBJ2-7 . few TRBV7-2 TGTGCCAGCAGCTTAGGAGGGGGGCTATTCTACGAGCAGTACTTC CASSLGGGLFYEQYF
TRBJ1-3 . many TRBV10-2 TGCGCCAGCAGCCCACAGAGTACGAGCTCTGGAAACACCATATATTTT CASSPQSTSSGNTIYF
TRBJ1-6 . many TRBV12-3/TRBV12-4 TGTGCCAGCAGTTTATGGGACGGGAGAGGGGCACCCCTCCACTTT CASSLWDGRGAPLHF
TRBJ1-1 TRBD1 . TRBV6-2/TRBV6-3 TGTGCCAGCAGTTACACCTGGGACAGGGTGAACACTGAAGCTTTCTTT CASSYTWDRVNTEAFF
TRBJ1-2 TRBD1 many TRBV30 TGTGCCTGGATCGGAGACAGGGGAGTTAACTATGGCTACACCTTC CAWIGDRGVNYGYTF
TRBJ2-1 TRBD2 . TRBV9 TGTGCCAGCAGCGTGGGGGGGTACTGCAATGAGCAGTTCTTC CASSVGGYCNEQFF
TRBJ2-3 . many TRBV5-5 TGTGCCAGCAGCTTGCATGGTAGCGGTAGTGCAGATACGCAGTATTTT CASSLHGSGSADTQYF
TRBJ1-2 TRBD1 . TRBV14 TGTGCCAGCAGCCAAGACGCAGGGGGCTATGGCTACACCTTC CASSQDAGGYGYTF
TRBJ1-6 TRBD1 many TRBV30 TGTGCCTGGAGTGCTCCATCCACAGGGGATTCACCCCTCCACTTT CAWSAPSTGDSPLHF
TRBJ1-6 . many TRBV6-1 TGTGCCAGCAGTTGGACGGACCTAAGCTCACCCCTCCACTTT CASSWTDLSSPLHF
TRBJ2-7 TRBD2 . TRBV11-3 TGTGCCAGCAGCGCCCTAGCGGGTGTGAAAGGCTACGAGCAGTACTTC CASSALAGVKGYEQYF
TRBJ2-7 . many TRBV7-9 TGTGCCAGCAGTGCAGGGGCCTACGAGCAGTACTTC CASSAGAYEQYF
TRBJ2-7 TRBD1 many TRBV3-1 TGTGCCAGCAGCCAGATGACAGGGAAGTACGAGCAGTACTTC CASSQMTGKYEQYF
TRBJ1-1 TRBD1 many TRBV5-4 TGTGCCAGCAGCTTGGGACAGGGACGGAACACTGAAGCTTTCTTT CASSLGQGRNTEAFF
TRBJ2-1 . . TRBV10-3 TGTGCCACCATTGAATCCCCCTCCGATGAGCAGTTCTTC CATIESPSDEQFF
TRBJ1-1 . many TRBV30 TGTGCCTGGAGTGGGGGATCGGGTTCTGAAGCTTTCTTT CAWSGGSGSEAFF
TRBJ2-7 TRBD1 . TRBV19 TGTGCCAGTAGTACTCACCGGGACAGCCACTCTTACGAGCAGTACTTC CASSTHRDSHSYEQYF
TRBJ2-6 . many TRBV19 TGTGCCAGTAGTAGGGCCTCTGGGGCCAACGTCCTGACTTTC CASSRASGANVLTF
TRBJ1-4 . many TRBV27 TGTGCCAGCAGTTTGGGGGCGAATGAAAAACTGTTTTTT CASSLGANEKLFF
TRBJ2-7 . many TRBV13 TGTGCCAGCAGCTCCGGTGGCTCACTATACGAGCAGTACTTC CASSSGGSLYEQYF